This TCR beta chain originates from a study of blood T cell repertoires in COVID-19. Background on the study: Sites across the United States, Italy and Spain contributed samples from acute and convalescent COVID-19. PBMCs, B-cell-depleted T cells, or T cells were the source of the cDNA or gDNA that made up the material.

As originally analysed: Estimation of nucleated cell counts was performed using reference gene primer amplification. Clones were sequenced by immunoSEQ multiplex PCR, and TCRdb holds only the in-frame ones, with some missing. Clonal size and the V and J genes are those of that table, whereas D and trimming came from the DNA. Of about 71,000 clones listed, around 80% are singletons. The CDR3 is made up of 15 amino acids. CDR1 is LGHDT and CDR2 is YNNKEL in the germline V gene (reference sequence). Trimming pared 1 base from V and 1 base from J, leaving 7 bases between. This clonotype originated in a woman of 80 years or more with acute or convalescent COVID-19. V is TRBV3-1 (or the pseudogene TRBV3-2) and J is TRBJ2-2, with D unclear. The specimen sequenced was peripheral blood. The CDR3 nucleotides read TGTGCCAGCAGCCAAGTGACTTTGAACACCGGGGAGCTGTTTTTT. Residues: CASSQVTLNTGELFF.